This TCR beta chain was sequenced for a study of blood T cell repertoires in COVID-19. Study summary: COVID-19 samples collected from the United States, Italy and Spain covered acute and convalescent phases. The analysed material was cDNA or gDNA that came from T cells, B-cell-depleted T cells, or PBMCs.

In the authors' methods: Quantification of nucleated cells was approximated via reference gene primer amplification. TCRdb's table, derived via immunoSEQ multiplex PCR, lists solely in-frame clones and lacks some. V, J and clone size were drawn from that table, and D and trimming were deduced from the DNA. The sample carries 140,000 or so clones, roughly 82% recorded once. Germline CDR1 SGHTA, CDR2 FQGNSA. The V and J ends lost 4 bases and 1 base, in that order; junction bases with no gene match: 4. The length of the CDR3 is 15 residues. The rearrangement links TRBV7-2 to TRBJ2-3, with TRBD2 matching 8 bases. This clonotype was obtained from a human donor in a cohort sampled during active COVID-19. Sequencing was carried out using peripheral blood. The CDR3 nucleotides read TGTGCCAGCAGCTCCCTGACTAGCGGCACAGATACGCAGTATTTT. This codes for CASSSLTSGTDTQYF.